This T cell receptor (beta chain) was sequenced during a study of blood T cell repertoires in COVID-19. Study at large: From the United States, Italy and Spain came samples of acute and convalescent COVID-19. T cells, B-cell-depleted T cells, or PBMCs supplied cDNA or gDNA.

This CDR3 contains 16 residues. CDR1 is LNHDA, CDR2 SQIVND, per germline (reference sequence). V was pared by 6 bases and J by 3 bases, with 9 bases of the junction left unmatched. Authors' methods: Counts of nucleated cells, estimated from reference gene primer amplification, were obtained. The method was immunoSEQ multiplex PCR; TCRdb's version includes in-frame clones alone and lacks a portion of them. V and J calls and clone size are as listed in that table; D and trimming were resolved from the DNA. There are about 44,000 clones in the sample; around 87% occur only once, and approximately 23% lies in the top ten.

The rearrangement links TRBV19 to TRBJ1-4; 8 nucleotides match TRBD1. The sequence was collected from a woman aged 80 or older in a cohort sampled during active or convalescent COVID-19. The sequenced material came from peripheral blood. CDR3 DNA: TGTGCCAGTAGATACGGGACAGGAGTTCCTAATGAAAAACTGTTTTTT. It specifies CASRYGTGVPNEKLFF.